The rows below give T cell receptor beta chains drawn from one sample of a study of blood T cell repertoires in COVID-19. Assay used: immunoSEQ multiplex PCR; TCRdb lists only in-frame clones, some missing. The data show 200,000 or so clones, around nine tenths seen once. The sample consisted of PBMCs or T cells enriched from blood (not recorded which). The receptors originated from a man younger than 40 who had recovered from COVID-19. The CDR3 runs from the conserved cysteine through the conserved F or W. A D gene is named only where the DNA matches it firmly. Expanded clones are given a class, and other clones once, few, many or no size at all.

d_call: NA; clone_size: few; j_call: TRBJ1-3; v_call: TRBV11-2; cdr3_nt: TGTGCCAGCAGCCTACTCCGGGACACCATATATTTT; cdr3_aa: CASSLLRDTIYF
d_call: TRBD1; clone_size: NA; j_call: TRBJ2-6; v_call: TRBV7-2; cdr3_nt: TGTGCCAGCATCAAGACAGGGGCCGGGGCCAACGTCCTGACTTTC; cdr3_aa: CASIKTGAGANVLTF
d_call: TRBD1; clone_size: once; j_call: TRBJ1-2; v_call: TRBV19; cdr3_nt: TGTGCCAGTAGCATTTTCCTATACCCGGGACAGAACACCTATGGCTACACCTTC; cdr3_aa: CASSIFLYPGQNTYGYTF
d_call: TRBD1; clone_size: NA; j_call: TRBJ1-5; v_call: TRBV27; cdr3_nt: TGTGCCAGCACCCGGACAGGGCTTAGCAATCAGCCCCAGCATTTT; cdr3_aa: CASTRTGLSNQPQHF
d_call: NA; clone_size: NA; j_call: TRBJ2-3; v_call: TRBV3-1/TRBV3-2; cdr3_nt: TGTGCCAGCAGCCAAGTTGGCGGGGGCGGCCCAGAGGATACGCAGTATTTT; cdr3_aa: CASSQVGGGGPEDTQYF
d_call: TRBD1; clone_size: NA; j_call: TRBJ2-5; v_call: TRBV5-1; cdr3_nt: TGCGCCAGCAGCAGACAGGGGGCACAGGAGACCCAGTACTTC; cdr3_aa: CASSRQGAQETQYF
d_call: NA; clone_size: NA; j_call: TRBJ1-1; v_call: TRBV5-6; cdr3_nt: TGTGCCAGCAGCTTAATGCGGGGGATTATGGCTTTCTTT; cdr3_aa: CASSLMRGIMAFF
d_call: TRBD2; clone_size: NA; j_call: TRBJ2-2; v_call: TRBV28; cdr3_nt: TGTGCCAGCAGTCGTGGGGGACTAGCGGGACACGGGGAGCTGTTTTTT; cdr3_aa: CASSRGGLAGHGELFF
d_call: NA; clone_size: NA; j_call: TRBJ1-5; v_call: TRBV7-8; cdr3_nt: TGTGCCAGCAGCTTAAGGTTTAGGGGGGGTCAGCCCCAGCATTTT; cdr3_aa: CASSLRFRGGQPQHF
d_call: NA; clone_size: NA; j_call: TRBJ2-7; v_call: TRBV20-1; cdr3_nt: TGCAGTGCTCCAGACTCCTACGAGCAGTACTTC; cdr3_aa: CSAPDSYEQYF
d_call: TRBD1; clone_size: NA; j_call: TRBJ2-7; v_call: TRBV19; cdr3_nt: TGTGCCAGTAGTATACGCCGGGACAGCGAGCAGTACTTC; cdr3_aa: CASSIRRDSEQYF
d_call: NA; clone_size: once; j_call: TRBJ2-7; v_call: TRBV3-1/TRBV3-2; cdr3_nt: TGTGCCAGCAGCCATAGGGGTATATCCTACGAGCAGTACTTC; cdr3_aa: CASSHRGISYEQYF
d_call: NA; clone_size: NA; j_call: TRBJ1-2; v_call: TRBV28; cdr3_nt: TGTGCCAGCAGTTCTGTGAACTATGGCTACACCTTC; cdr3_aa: CASSSVNYGYTF
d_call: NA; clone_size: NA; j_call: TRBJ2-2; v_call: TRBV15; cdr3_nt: TGTGCCACCAGCAGAGATCTATCCTACTCCAACACCGGGGAGCTGTTTTTT; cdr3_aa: CATSRDLSYSNTGELFF
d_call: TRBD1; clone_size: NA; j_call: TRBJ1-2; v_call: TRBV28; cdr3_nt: TGTGCCAGCAGTTTTGACAGGGGTGGCTACACCTTC; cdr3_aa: CASSFDRGGYTF
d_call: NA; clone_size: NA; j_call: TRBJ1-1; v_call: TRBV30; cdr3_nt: TGTGCCTGGAGTGATCAGAATCGGAGAGGAGCTTTCTTT; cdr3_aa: CAWSDQNRRGAFF
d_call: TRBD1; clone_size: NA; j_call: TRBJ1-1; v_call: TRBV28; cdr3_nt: TGTGCCAGCAGATCCCAGGGGGCGCGGAGCACTGAAGCTTTCTTT; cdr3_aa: CASRSQGARSTEAFF
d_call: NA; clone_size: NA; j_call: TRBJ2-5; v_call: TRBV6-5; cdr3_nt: TGTGCCAGCAGGCCGGACTCCTCCGGAGGAGAGACCCAGTACTTC; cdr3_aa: CASRPDSSGGETQYF
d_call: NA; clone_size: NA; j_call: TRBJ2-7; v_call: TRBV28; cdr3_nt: TGTGCCAGCAGTGAGACTAGTCCACCACGTCTCGAGCAGTACTTC; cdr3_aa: CASSETSPPRLEQYF
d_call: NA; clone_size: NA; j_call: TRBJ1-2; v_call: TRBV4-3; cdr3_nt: TGCGCCAGCAGCCAAGGGACAGAGATCTATGGCTACACCTTC; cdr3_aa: CASSQGTEIYGYTF
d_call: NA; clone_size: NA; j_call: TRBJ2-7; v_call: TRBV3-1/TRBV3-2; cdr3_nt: TGTGCCAGCAGCCAACTAGCGTCCGAGCAGTACTTC; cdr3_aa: CASSQLASEQYF
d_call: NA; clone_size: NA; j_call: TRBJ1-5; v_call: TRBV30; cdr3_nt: TGTGCCTGGAGTGTCCTGGCAGACAATCAGCCCCAGCATTTT; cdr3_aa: CAWSVLADNQPQHF
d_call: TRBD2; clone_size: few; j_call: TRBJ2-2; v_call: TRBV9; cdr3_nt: TGTGCCAGCAGACTAGCGGCGAACACCGGGGAGCTGTTTTTT; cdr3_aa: CASRLAANTGELFF
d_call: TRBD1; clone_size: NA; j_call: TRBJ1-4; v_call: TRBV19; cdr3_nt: TGTGCCAGTAGCATAGACAGGGGGCTTGCTAATGAAAAACTGTTTTTT; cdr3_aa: CASSIDRGLANEKLFF
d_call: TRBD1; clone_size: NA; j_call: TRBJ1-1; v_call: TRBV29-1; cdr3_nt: TGCAGCGTTCACCCTACATACAGGGGAAGCACTGAAGCTTTCTTT; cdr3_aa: CSVHPTYRGSTEAFF
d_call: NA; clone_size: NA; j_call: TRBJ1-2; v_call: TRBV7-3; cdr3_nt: TGTGCCAGCAGCTCCCTTATGGGGCCTTCCACCTTC; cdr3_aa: CASSSLMGPSTF
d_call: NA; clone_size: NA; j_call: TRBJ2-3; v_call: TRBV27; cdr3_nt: TGTGCCAGTGGGCGGGCTAGCACAGATACGCAGTATTTT; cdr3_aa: CASGRASTDTQYF
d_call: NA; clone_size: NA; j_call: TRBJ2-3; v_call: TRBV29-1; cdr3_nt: TGCAGCGTCACCGGGACTCCTTCTTCGTTAGATACGCAGTATTTT; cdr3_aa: CSVTGTPSSLDTQYF
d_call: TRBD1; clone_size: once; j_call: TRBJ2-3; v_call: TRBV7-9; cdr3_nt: TGTGCCAGCAGCTTACGGACAGGGGCGACAGATACGCAGTATTTT; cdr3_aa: CASSLRTGATDTQYF
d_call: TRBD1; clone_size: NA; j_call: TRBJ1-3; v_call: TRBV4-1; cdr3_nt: TGCGCCAGCAGCAAAGACAGGGCCCCTGGAAACACCATATATTTT; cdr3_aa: CASSKDRAPGNTIYF
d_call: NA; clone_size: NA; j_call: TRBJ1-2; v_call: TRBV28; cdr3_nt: TGTGCCAGCAGTCCTTACTGGGGGGGCGGCTATGGCTACACCTTC; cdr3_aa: CASSPYWGGGYGYTF
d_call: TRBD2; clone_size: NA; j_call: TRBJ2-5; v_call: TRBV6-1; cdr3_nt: TGTGCCAGCAGTGCGACCCGACTAGCGGGGGGCCCGGGGCAAGAGACCCAGTACTTC; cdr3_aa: CASSATRLAGGPGQETQYF
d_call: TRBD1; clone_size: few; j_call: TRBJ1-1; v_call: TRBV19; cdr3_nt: TGTGCCAGTAGCCGGACAGGACAAAACACTGAAGCTTTCTTT; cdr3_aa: CASSRTGQNTEAFF
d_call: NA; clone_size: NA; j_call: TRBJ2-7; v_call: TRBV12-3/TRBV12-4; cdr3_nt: TGTGCCAGCAGCTTCGGGGGTGAGCAGTACTTC; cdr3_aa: CASSFGGEQYF
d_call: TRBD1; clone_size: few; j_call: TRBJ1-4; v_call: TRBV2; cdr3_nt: TGTGCCAGCAGTGGGGCGACAGGGGCTAATGAAAAACTGTTTTTT; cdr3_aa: CASSGATGANEKLFF
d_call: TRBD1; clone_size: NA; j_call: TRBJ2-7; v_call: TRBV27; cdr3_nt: TGTGCCAGCAGTCCCATCCGGACAGGGGGCTACTCCTACGAGCAGTACTTC; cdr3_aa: CASSPIRTGGYSYEQYF
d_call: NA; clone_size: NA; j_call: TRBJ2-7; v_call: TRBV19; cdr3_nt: TGTGCCAGTAGTCTTGGTGTCAGGGGCCCCTACGAGCAGTACTTC; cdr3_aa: CASSLGVRGPYEQYF
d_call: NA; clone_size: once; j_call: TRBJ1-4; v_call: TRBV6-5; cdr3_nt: TGTGCCAGCAGTTATGGTGGAGGGAGTCATGAAAAACTGTTTTTT; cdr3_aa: CASSYGGGSHEKLFF
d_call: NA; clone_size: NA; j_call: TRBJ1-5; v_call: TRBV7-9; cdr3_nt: TGTGCCAGCAGCCTGGGGGAGGGCAATCAGCCCCAGCATTTT; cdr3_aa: CASSLGEGNQPQHF
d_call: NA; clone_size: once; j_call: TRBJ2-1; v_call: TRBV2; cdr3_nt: TGTGCCAGCGCGGGGACGACCGTCAATGAGCAGTTCTTC; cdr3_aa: CASAGTTVNEQFF
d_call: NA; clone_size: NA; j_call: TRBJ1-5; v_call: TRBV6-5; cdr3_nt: TGTGCCAGCAGAGGGGGTGGCAATCAGCCCCAGCATTTT; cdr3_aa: CASRGGGNQPQHF
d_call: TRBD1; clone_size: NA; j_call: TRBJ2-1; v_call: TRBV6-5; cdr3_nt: TGTGCCAGCAGTTTCTTTCCGGACACAGGGGCGAATGAGCAGTTCTTC; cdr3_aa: CASSFFPDTGANEQFF
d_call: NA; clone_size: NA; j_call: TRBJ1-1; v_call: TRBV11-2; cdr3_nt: TGTGCCAGCAGCTTAGGGGGGTTGGGGGGAAGAGAGAACACTGAAGCTTTCTTT; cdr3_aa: CASSLGGLGGRENTEAFF
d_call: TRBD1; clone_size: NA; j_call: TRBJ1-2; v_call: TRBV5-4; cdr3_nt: TGTGCCAGCAGCTCGGGACAGGGGATTCGCTATGGCTACACCTTC; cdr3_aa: CASSSGQGIRYGYTF
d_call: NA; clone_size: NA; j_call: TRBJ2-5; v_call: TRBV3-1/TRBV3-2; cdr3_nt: TGTGCCAGCAGCCCGAGGACCAGCGGGGAGACCCAGTACTTC; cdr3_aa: CASSPRTSGETQYF